The 27 T cell receptor beta chains given below trace back to one sample, sequenced in a study of blood T cell repertoires in COVID-19. TCRdb keeps only in-frame clones here, not all; method: immunoSEQ multiplex PCR. The sample consists of about 90,000 clones, around 94% of them appearing once. Sequenced sample: peripheral blood. The receptors derive from a woman in her fifties or sixties with active COVID-19.

The CDR3 loop reads CASGLQGAGDTQYF. CDR3 coding DNA: TGTGCTAGTGGTTTACAGGGGGCAGGGGATACGCAGTATTTT. V usage is TRBV12-5 and J usage is TRBJ2-3; 9 bases agree with TRBD1. The CDR3 runs to 14 residues. Germline loops: CDR1 LGHNT, CDR2 FRNRAP. Trimming at V came to 3 bases and at J to 6 bases, leaving 4 bases not matched to a gene.

This clone was counted between two and nine times. The V gene is TRBV7-8, the J gene TRBJ2-3, with D perhaps matching TRBD1 or TRBD2 (9 bases each). CDR3 length: 18 residues. V lost 3 bases to trimming and J lost 1 base, with 20 bases between them. CDR1 is SGHVS and CDR2 is FQNEAQ in the germline V gene. The CDR3 nucleotides are TGTGCCAGCAGCTTCGGGACAGGGAGGACTAGCGGCACAGATACGCAGTATTTT. Amino acids: CASSFGTGRTSGTDTQYF.

The chain employs TRBV19 and TRBJ1-2; 7 positions agree with TRBD1. The CDR3 has 14 residues. J gave up 2 bases and V 7 bases, and 7 bases lay outside the gene matches. In germline, CDR1 is LNHDA, CDR2 SQIVND (reference sequence). DNA of the CDR3: TGTGCCAGTATCAAGACAGGGCCCAACTATGGCTACACCTTC. Its protein product is CASIKTGPNYGYTF.

The CDR3 DNA reads TGTGCCAGCAGCTTAGGGGCAGAATATGGCTACACCTTC. Its translation is CASSLGAEYGYTF. This rearrangement joins TRBV7-2 to TRBJ1-2; D is unclear. This CDR3 is built from 13 residues. V was shortened by 1 base and J by 5 bases, with 8 bases between the two germline ends. CDR1 is SGHTA and CDR2 is FQGNSA in the germline V gene. Looking up the rest from reference TRBV7-2 and TRBJ1-2 gives the full variable domain: GAGVSQSPSNKVTEKGKDVELRCDPISGHTALYWYRQSLGQGLEFLIYFQGNSAPDKSGLPSDRFSAERTGGSVSTLTIQRTQQEDSAVYLCASSLGAEYGYTFGSGTRLTVV.

V is TRBV18 and J is TRBJ1-4; D not certain. Per the germline V gene, CDR1 is KGHSH and CDR2 is LQKENI. Trimming took off 3 bases at V and 0 bases at J, with 5 bases between the two ends. The CDR3 length is 14 residues. CDR3 sequence: CASSPTSTNEKLFF. As DNA, the CDR3 is TGTGCCAGCTCACCCACATCAACTAATGAAAAACTGTTTTTT. Full variable domain (missing parts from reference TRBV18 and TRBJ1-4): NAGVMQNPRHLVRRRGQEARLRCSPMKGHSHVYWYRQLPEEGLKFMVYLQKENIIDESGMPKERFSAEFPKEGPSILRIQQVVRGDSAAYFCASSPTSTNEKLFFGSGTQLSVL.

A note on this clone: The junction differs from germline at one of its ends, possibly a read error. V is TRBV7-8 and J is TRBJ2-2, with 7 nucleotides matching TRBD2. CDR1 and CDR2 from the germline V gene are SGHVS and FQNEAQ. The CDR3 is made up of 16 amino acids. The CDR3 DNA follows: TGTGCCAGCAGCTTAGGGGCCAGCGGGAACGCCGGGGAGCTGTTTTTT. Residues: CASSLGASGNAGELFF.

The chain joins TRBV3-1 (or the pseudogene TRBV3-2) to TRBJ2-1, with D tentatively TRBD2 (7 bases). Germline CDR1 and CDR2: LGHDT and YNNKEL (reference sequence). This CDR3 is built from 14 residues. V lost 5 bases to trimming and J lost 10 bases, with 18 bases between them. In DNA form, the CDR3 reads TGTGCCAGCAGCTTAAGGGGGGGGACCAACGAGCAGTTCTTC. Protein sequence: CASSLRGGTNEQFF.

This rearrangement joins TRBV9 to TRBJ2-2, with D perhaps matching TRBD2 (7 bases). CDR3 length equals 14 residues. Germline lookup yields CDR1 SGDLS and CDR2 YYNGEE. The V end was cut by 2 bases, the J end by 7 bases, with 12 bases between. CDR3 in DNA: TGTGCCAGCAGCGTCCACAGGGAGGGCGGGGAGCTGTTTTTT. Amino acids: CASSVHREGGELFF. Full variable domain (remainder filled in from reference TRBV9 and TRBJ2-2): DSGVTQTPKHLITATGQRVTLRCSPRSGDLSVYWYQQSLDQGLQFLIQYYNGEERAKGNILERFSAQQFPDLHSELNLSSLELGDSALYFCASSVHREGGELFFGEGSRLTVL.

This chain links TRBV28 with TRBJ1-4, with D unclear. In germline, CDR1 is MDHEN, CDR2 SYDVKM. V shed 2 bases and J shed 5 bases, with 15 bases lying between them. This CDR3 is 16 amino acids long. The CDR3 DNA reads TGTGCCAGCAGTTTACCCAAACCAGGAGGCAATGAAAAACTGTTTTTT. Its protein is CASSLPKPGGNEKLFF.

The chain is built from TRBV6-5 and TRBJ2-7; TRBD1 matches 10 bases. The V gene end was trimmed by 6 bases and the J gene end by 0 bases; junction bases not matched to a gene: 5. The length of the CDR3 is 15 residues. Germline lookup yields CDR1 MNHEY and CDR2 SVGAGI. CDR3 amino acids: CASRGTGVVSYEQYF. The CDR3 nucleotides are TGTGCCAGCAGGGGGACAGGGGTCGTCTCCTACGAGCAGTACTTC.

This chain connects TRBV6-1 to TRBJ1-1; TRBD1 is a possible D gene (6 bases). V lost 1 base and J 6 bases, leaving 12 bases between the germline ends. CDR1 is MNHNS and CDR2 is SASEGT in the germline V gene. This CDR3 is built from 14 residues. CDR3 amino acids: CASSEGGKGAEAFF. The CDR3 nucleotides read TGTGCCAGCAGTGAAGGGGGTAAGGGGGCTGAAGCTTTCTTT.

The J gene is TRBJ2-1, the V gene TRBV3-1 (or the pseudogene TRBV3-2), with 8 bases identical to TRBD2. The CDR3 runs to 14 residues. V lost 8 bases to trimming and J lost 4 bases; unmatched junction nucleotides: 7. CDR1 is LGHDT, CDR2 YNNKEL, per germline (reference sequence). The CDR3 region has the DNA TGTGCCAGCGGCGGGGGGAGCTTTTACAATGAGCAGTTCTTC. It specifies CASGGGSFYNEQFF.

This clone was counted a few times. The chain uses TRBV5-1 and TRBJ2-7, with D possibly TRBD2 on 6 matching bases. V was clipped by 5 bases and J by 0 bases, with 12 bases between them. CDR1 is SGHRS and CDR2 is YFSETQ in the germline V gene. This CDR3 is 14 amino acids long. This CDR3 is CASRRDLSSYEQYF. For the CDR3, the DNA is TGCGCCAGCAGGCGGGATCTGAGCTCCTACGAGCAGTACTTC.

This sequence joins TRBV30 and TRBJ1-1; D not certain. V was clipped by 0 bases and J by 8 bases, with 13 bases between them. The CDR3 has 13 residues. Germline lookup yields CDR1 GTSNPN and CDR2 SVGIG (reference sequence). DNA of the CDR3: TGTGCCTGGAGTGTAGGACCGGGAGGAGAAGCTTTCTTT. This sequence encodes CAWSVGPGGEAFF.

The chain links TRBV6-6 to TRBJ1-5; tentative D call: TRBD1 (5 bases). Germline CDR1 and CDR2: MNHNY and SVGAGI (reference sequence). V was clipped by 6 bases and J by 3 bases, with 15 bases between them. The CDR3 totals 15 residues. The CDR3, as DNA: TGTGCCAGCAGCAATCTAAGGGGCGACAATCAGCCCCAGCATTTT. It encodes CASSNLRGDNQPQHF.

This clone was seen once. The chain carries TRBV30 and TRBJ2-7; the D is unclear. With 3 bases removed from V and 4 bases from J, the gap between germline ends came to 10 bases. The CDR3 runs 12 residues. CDR1 and CDR2 from the germline V gene are GTSNPN and SVGIG (reference sequence). For the CDR3, the DNA is TGTGCCTGGAGCCAGGCAGGATACGAGCAGTACTTC. Translation gives CAWSQAGYEQYF.

The chain joins TRBV15 to TRBJ1-5, with a weak D call TRBD1 (6 bases). The CDR3 sequence is 15 residues long. Germline CDR1 LNHNV, CDR2 YYDKDF (reference sequence). The V end was cut by 1 base, the J end by 6 bases, with 13 bases between. The CDR3: CATSRGTVATQPQHF. As DNA, the CDR3 is TGTGCCACCAGCAGAGGGACAGTTGCAACTCAGCCCCAGCATTTT.

The chain links TRBV5-4 to TRBJ1-2; D remains ambiguous. The CDR3 covers 14 residues. CDR1 is SGHNT, CDR2 YYREEE, per germline (reference sequence). The V gene lost 4 bases and the J gene lost 5 bases, with 15 bases spanning the gap. The CDR3: CASSPGGVKYGYTF. In nucleotides, the CDR3 is TGTGCCAGCAGCCCGGGCGGGGTAAAGTATGGCTACACCTTC.

V gene TRBV24-1 combines with J gene TRBJ1-2; 7 bases match TRBD1. The CDR3 runs to 15 residues. J was trimmed by 7 bases and V by 4 bases; bases with no gene match: 11. Germline CDR1 reads KGHDR; CDR2 reads SFDVKD. The CDR3 loop is CATSDETGTVGGYTF. CDR3 nucleotides: TGTGCCACCAGTGACGAAACCGGGACAGTTGGTGGCTACACCTTC.

The chain joins TRBV14 to TRBJ1-1; D call uncertain. The CDR3 runs to 13 residues. CDR1 and CDR2 from the germline V gene are SGHDN and FVKESK. Trimming cost V 4 bases and J 3 bases, with 9 bases left between them. The CDR3 sequence: CASSLQLYTEAFF. Here the CDR3 DNA reads TGTGCCAGCAGCCTGCAGTTATACACTGAAGCTTTCTTT. The full variable domain, with the rest looked up from reference TRBV14 and TRBJ1-1, is EAGVTQFPSHSVIEKGQTVTLRCDPISGHDNLYWYRRVMGKEIKFLLHFVKESKQDESGMPNNRFLAERTGGTYSTLKVQPAELEDSGVYFCASSLQLYTEAFFGQGTRLTVV.

The rearrangement links TRBV3-1 (or the pseudogene TRBV3-2) to TRBJ2-1; 11 nucleotides agree with TRBD1. This CDR3 is built from 16 residues. Germline V lookup: CDR1 LGHDT, CDR2 YNNKEL (reference sequence). The J segment lost 4 bases and the V segment lost 4 bases, leaving 6 bases of the junction unmatched. CDR3 amino acids: CASSPDRGQRYNEQFF. For the CDR3, the DNA is TGTGCCAGCAGCCCGGACAGGGGGCAACGGTACAATGAGCAGTTCTTC.

V gene TRBV29-1 combines with J gene TRBJ2-7, with unresolved D. Trimming pared 6 bases from V and 6 bases from J, leaving 12 bases between. Germline V gene data show CDR1 as SQVTM and CDR2 as ANQGSEA. The CDR3 contains 11 residues. This CDR3 is CSVEVRGEQYF. The CDR3 DNA reads TGCAGCGTAGAGGTCAGAGGCGAGCAGTACTTC.

The genes are TRBV25-1 and TRBJ2-5; 8 nucleotides agree with TRBD1. CDR1 is MGHDK, CDR2 SYGVNS, per germline. CDR3 length: 17 amino acids. With V trimmed by 4 bases and J by 4 bases, 14 bases remained unmatched. CDR3 amino acids: CASSAMGQVGRGETQYF. The DNA for the CDR3 is TGTGCCAGCAGTGCCATGGGACAGGTGGGGCGCGGAGAGACCCAGTACTTC.

The rearrangement links TRBV10-2 to TRBJ2-5, with 14 bases lining up with TRBD2. The V gene end was trimmed by 0 bases and the J gene end by 6 bases; junction bases not matched to a gene: 3. This CDR3 comprises 16 residues. Germline-derived CDR1 and CDR2 are WSHSY and SAAADI. The CDR3 DNA reads as TGCGCCAGCAGTGAGTCGACTAGCGGGGGGGCGAAGACCCAGTACTTC. Protein product: CASSESTSGGAKTQYF.

This rearrangement joins TRBV19 to TRBJ1-5, with D tentatively TRBD1 (5 bases). Per germline, CDR1 LNHDA and CDR2 SQIVND (reference sequence). The CDR3 spans 12 residues. Trimming left V 10 bases short and J 5 bases short, with 12 bases between. The CDR3, as DNA: TGTGCCACCCGCCGGGGGGATCAGCCCCAGCATTTT. Translation gives CATRRGDQPQHF.

This rearrangement joins TRBV28 to TRBJ1-2, with 8 bases fitting TRBD1. From germline, CDR1 is MDHEN and CDR2 SYDVKM. V lost 3 bases, J lost 3 bases, and 6 bases stayed unmatched. The CDR3 is 15 residues long. This CDR3 reads CASSFQGAGYYGYTF. CDR3 bases: TGTGCCAGCAGTTTCCAGGGGGCAGGTTACTATGGCTACACCTTC.

The gene calls are TRBV4-3 and TRBJ2-3, with 10 positions matching TRBD2. Trimming cost V 4 bases and J 2 bases; bases outside gene matches: 3. CDR3 length: 15 residues. Germline lookup yields CDR1 LGHNA and CDR2 YSLEER. This CDR3 is CASSPLAGATDTQYF. The CDR3, as DNA: TGCGCCAGCAGCCCCCTAGCGGGGGCCACAGATACGCAGTATTTT.